The 23 T cell receptor beta chains reported below all come from one sample, sequenced in a study of blood T cell repertoires in COVID-19. Sequenced by immunoSEQ multiplex PCR; TCRdb stores in-frame clones only, minus some. This sample yields 170,000 or so clones, of which roughly 80% are seen a single time; 13% to 15% belongs to the top ten. What was sequenced was peripheral blood. Every receptor here comes from a man younger than 35 with active or convalescent COVID-19.

This clone was observed a few times. The chain uses TRBV11-3 and TRBJ2-1; D is unclear. Germline values: CDR1 SGHNT, CDR2 YENEEA. This CDR3 is 14 amino acids long. Deletions cut 0 bases from V and 3 bases from J, with 6 bases between. The CDR3 coding sequence is TGTGCCAGCAGCTTAGATAGTAACTACAATGAGCAGTTCTTC. As protein: CASSLDSNYNEQFF.

Only a few counts were recorded for this clone. The V gene is TRBV28, the J gene TRBJ1-1; D is unresolved. The CDR3 spans 15 residues. The V gene's germline CDR1 is MDHEN and CDR2 SYDVKM. V was cut by 4 bases and J by 4 bases, with 16 bases left in between. CDR3 DNA sequence: TGTGCCAGCAGTTACCCCTTGGAAGGGAGCACTGAAGCTTTCTTT. Translated, it gives CASSYPLEGSTEAFF.

This chain joins TRBV21-1 and TRBJ1-2; the table assigns TRBD1, which was not confirmed against the DNA. TRBV21-1 is described as a pseudogene. This CDR3 has 15 amino acids. CDR3 in DNA: TGTGCCAGCAGCAAAGGTGGAGGGGGCGCGAGTGGCTACACCTTC. It yields the protein CASSKGGGGASGYTF.

The gene calls are TRBV21-1 and TRBJ1-1. TRBV21-1 is listed as a pseudogene. This CDR3 comprises 12 residues. The CDR3 protein is CASLSPWYEAFF. In DNA, the CDR3 is TGTGCCTCGCTATCCCCCTGGTATGAAGCTTTCTTT.

This chain joins TRBV27 and TRBJ2-2; 11 bases are shared with TRBD1. The germline V gene encodes CDR1 MNHEY and CDR2 SMNVEV (reference sequence). The CDR3 runs 15 residues. Trimming took 5 bases from V and 5 from J; bases not matched to a gene: 4. The CDR3 DNA reads as TGTGCCAGCAGTGCGGACAGGGGGCGGACCGGGGAGCTGTTTTTT. It specifies CASSADRGRTGELFF.

This clone has a handful of counts. The rearrangement links TRBV5-5 to TRBJ1-2, with D possibly matching TRBD1 (5 bases). V was clipped by 4 bases and J by 3 bases, with 16 bases between them. Per germline, CDR1 SGHKS and CDR2 YYEKEE (reference sequence). The CDR3 extends over 15 amino acids. CDR3 bases: TGTGCCAGCAGCCTCGAATTCAGGGCCTACTATGGCTACACCTTC. Amino acids: CASSLEFRAYYGYTF.

The rearrangement joins TRBV11-3 to TRBJ2-2, with TRBD1 identical over 9 bases. V trimming: 0 bases; J trimming: 3 bases; junction bases outside the gene matches: 2. Germline values: CDR1 SGHNT, CDR2 YENEEA. The CDR3 length is 16 residues. The CDR3 region is CASSLDGTGYTGELFF. CDR3 nucleotide sequence: TGTGCCAGCAGCTTAGATGGGACAGGGTACACCGGGGAGCTGTTTTTT.

The chain links TRBV28 to TRBJ1-2; D is uncertain. Trimming removed 3 bases from V and 1 base from J, with 6 bases in between. The V gene's germline CDR1 is MDHEN and CDR2 SYDVKM. The length of the CDR3 is 13 residues. CDR3 protein: CASSFADNYGYTF. The CDR3, as DNA: TGTGCCAGCAGTTTCGCGGATAACTATGGCTACACCTTC.

The chain has TRBV13 and TRBJ1-1, with D unresolved. Per germline, CDR1 PRHDT and CDR2 FYEKMQ (reference sequence). Trimming shortened V by 0 bases and J by 5 bases, and 7 bases separated the two germline ends. This CDR3 has 13 amino acids. The CDR3, as DNA: TGTGCCAGCAGCTTAGGCCGGGGAACTGAAGCTTTCTTT. Translation gives CASSLGRGTEAFF.

V gene TRBV13 combines with J gene TRBJ2-1; 7 positions agree with TRBD2. The CDR3 spans 17 residues. Trimming at V came to 2 bases and at J to 3 bases, leaving 10 bases not matched to a gene. Germline lookup yields CDR1 PRHDT and CDR2 FYEKMQ (reference sequence). CDR3 amino acids: CASSLPGTNFLYNEQFF. The CDR3, as DNA: TGTGCCAGCAGCTTACCCGGGACTAATTTCCTCTACAATGAGCAGTTCTTC.

This clone was detected once. V and J are TRBV2 and TRBJ1-4; a possible D gene is TRBD1 (5 bases). In germline, CDR1 is SNHLY, CDR2 FYNNEI. The ends were cut back, 6 bases at V and 6 bases at J, with 17 bases in the middle. The CDR3 consists of 15 residues. The CDR3, as DNA: TGTGCCAGCAGAGCCACGACAGATTCGTATGAAAAACTGTTTTTT. It encodes CASRATTDSYEKLFF.

This chain's CDR3 is CASSPRQGDGYTF. CDR3 in DNA: TGTGCCAGTAGTCCCCGACAGGGGGATGGCTACACCTTC. The rearrangement links TRBV19 to TRBJ1-2, with TRBD1 matching 9 bases. This CDR3 has 13 residues. The germline V gene encodes CDR1 LNHDA and CDR2 SQIVND (reference sequence). V shed 5 bases, J shed 6 bases, and the junction held 4 bases outside the gene matches.

The chain joins TRBV6-2 or TRBV6-3 to TRBJ2-4, with 8 nucleotides matching TRBD2. The CDR3 consists of 16 residues. Germline CDR1 reads MNHEY; CDR2 reads SVGEGT. Losses at the gene ends were 5 bases for V and 6 bases for J; bases not matched to a gene: 12. CDR3 bases: TGTGCCAGCAGTGGGGCCCGTAGCGGGACGGGAAACATTCAGTACTTC. Protein product: CASSGARSGTGNIQYF.

V and J are TRBV2 and TRBJ2-1, with 7 positions matching TRBD1. The CDR3 length is 13 residues. Germline V gene sequence: CDR1 SNHLY, CDR2 FYNNEI. Trimming took 6 bases from V and 5 from J; bases not matched to a gene: 4. CDR3 DNA: TGTGCCAGCAGGCGACAGGGAAACAATGAGCAGTTCTTC. The encoded protein is CASRRQGNNEQFF. Filled out from reference TRBV2 and TRBJ2-1, the complete variable domain reads EPEVTQTPSHQVTQMGQEVILRCVPISNHLYFYWYRQILGQKVEFLVSFYNNEISEKSEIFDDQFSVERPDGSNFTLKIRSTKLEDSAMYFCASRRQGNNEQFFGPGTRLTVL.

The chain employs TRBV28 and TRBJ2-3; TRBD1 aligns across 8 bases. After removal of 6 bases from V and 1 base from J, the junction contained 6 bases not matched to a gene. This CDR3 comprises 15 residues. Looked up from germline, CDR1 is MDHEN and CDR2 is SYDVKM. In DNA form, the CDR3 reads TGTGCCAGCAGGGAGCCGGGACAGGGCACAGATACGCAGTATTTT. Encoded protein: CASREPGQGTDTQYF.

The rearrangement uses TRBV29-1 and TRBJ2-5; the match to TRBD2 covers 8 bases. Germline V gene data show CDR1 as SQVTM and CDR2 as ANQGSEA. The CDR3 has 13 residues. Losses at the gene ends were 8 bases for V and 4 bases for J; bases not matched to a gene: 9. The CDR3, as DNA: TGCAGCTCAAGGACTAGCCGGGGAGAGACCCAGTACTTC. Translation gives CSSRTSRGETQYF.

The rearrangement links TRBV11-2 to TRBJ1-2; D not resolved. Germline CDR1 is SGHAT and CDR2 is FQNNGV. The germline V and J ends were trimmed by 0 bases and 5 bases, with 7 bases remaining between them. CDR3 length: 13 residues. The CDR3 region is CASSLDRRYGYTF. The CDR3 DNA reads TGTGCCAGCAGCTTAGATAGGCGGTATGGCTACACCTTC.

The chain carries TRBV5-1 and TRBJ1-1; TRBD1 matches at 9 bases. V was pared by 4 bases and J by 11 bases, with 3 bases of the junction left unmatched. The CDR3 length is 11 residues. The germline V gene has CDR1 SGHRS and CDR2 YFSETQ. The CDR3 here is CASSRGQGAFF. CDR3 nucleotides: TGCGCCAGCAGCCGTGGACAGGGGGCTTTCTTT.

V is TRBV29-1 and J is TRBJ1-2; 11 bases map to TRBD1. Per germline, CDR1 SQVTM and CDR2 ANQGSEA. CDR3 length: 13 residues. Trimming took 4 bases from V and 8 from J; bases not matched to a gene: 6. CDR3 sequence (DNA): TGCAGCGTTGGCGGACAGGGGGCGGGCGGCTACACCTTC. It is translated as CSVGGQGAGGYTF.

J is TRBJ2-1 and V is TRBV7-3, with 12 bases identical to TRBD2. The germline gives CDR1 SGHTA, CDR2 FQGTGA. This CDR3 comprises 16 residues. The V segment lost 4 bases and the J segment 9 bases; nucleotides outside the gene matches: 10. CDR3 sequence reads: CASSSNRLAGVSEQFF. The CDR3 bases are TGTGCCAGCAGCTCTAATCGACTAGCGGGAGTCAGTGAGCAGTTCTTC. Variable domain in full (rest from reference TRBV7-3 and TRBJ2-1): GAGVSQTPSNKVTEKGKYVELRCDPISGHTALYWYRQSLGQGPEFLIYFQGTGAADDSGLPNDRFFAVRPEGSVSTLKIQRTERGDSAVYLCASSSNRLAGVSEQFFGPGTRLTVL.

For the CDR3, the DNA is TGTGCCAGCAGTTCCGCCGGGACAGGGTACTACGAGCAGTACTTC. It translates to CASSSAGTGYYEQYF. The rearrangement links TRBV6-2 or TRBV6-3 to TRBJ2-7; 9 positions agree with TRBD1. CDR1 is MNHEY, CDR2 SVGEGT, per germline. The V segment lost 4 bases and the J segment 3 bases; nucleotides outside the gene matches: 7. The CDR3 is 15 residues long.

This chain links TRBV28 with TRBJ2-3; 7 bases line up with TRBD1. CDR1 and CDR2 from the germline V gene are MDHEN and SYDVKM. This CDR3 has 17 residues. The V segment lost 1 base and the J segment 3 bases; nucleotides outside the gene matches: 10. CDR3 coding DNA: TGTGCCAGCAGTTTATCCCAACAGGGGCGTAGGACAGATACGCAGTATTTT. Encoded protein: CASSLSQQGRRTDTQYF.

The J gene is TRBJ2-4, the V gene TRBV19; possible D gene TRBD2, 6 bases. V lost 3 bases, J lost 1 base, and 22 bases lay in between. The CDR3 length is 19 residues. In germline, CDR1 is LNHDA, CDR2 SQIVND (reference sequence). The CDR3 sequence: CASSIHAGRGASAKNIQYF. CDR3 sequence (DNA): TGTGCCAGTAGTATTCATGCGGGAAGAGGAGCCAGCGCCAAAAACATTCAGTACTTC.